This TCR beta chain was recovered during a study of regulatory T cells in long-lasting Graves disease. Libraries of TCR beta came from iRepertoire HTBI primers plus Arm-PCR of CDR3 regions. From the multiplex PCR reads, TCRdb called clonotypes with MiXCR, one entry per CDR3 protein. The sample includes roughly 400,000 distinct CDR3 sequences, around 20% of them seen just once. Trimming took 0 bases from V and 7 from J; bases not matched to a gene: 3. The CDR3 loop spans 13 amino acids. Germline values: CDR1 SGHRS, CDR2 YFSETQ. This clonotype has at least ten counts. The sample's time point: persistent/refractory GD, antithyroid drugs over 5 years with positive TRAb. PBMCs were the source of the RNA used for TCR sequencing.

V is TRBV5-1 and J is TRBJ1-1, with 7 positions matching TRBD1. The clonotype originates from a female donor with Graves disease. The source was peripheral blood mononuclear cells (PBMCs), collected when the disease was refractory, from a patient treated with antithyroid drugs. CDR3: CASSLDRGVEAFF. CDR3 bases: TGCGCCAGCAGCTTGGACAGGGGAGTTGAAGCTTTCTTT.